These 8 T cell receptor beta chains were sequenced from one sample in a study of cytomegalovirus exposure and HLA in healthy donors listed by TCRdb under 2017. The library was obtained by the immunoSEQ multiplex PCR assay. For the multiplex PCR, a mixture combining 60 forward primers for TCR Vbeta segments and 13 reverse primers for TCR Jbeta segments was used. The table was pulled from immuneACCESS by TCRdb, which kept in-frame rearrangements only. Such tables lose some clones; where checked, under half of the loss comes from unresolved V genes, and the rest has no known cause. The sample table records some 90,000 clones; approximately 80% of these occur just once. Clones ranked in the top ten supply around 10% of the sample. Sequenced input: PBMCs. All receptors derive from a human donor in good health.

The V gene is TRBV6-5, the J gene TRBJ1-6; D not certain. This CDR3 has 16 residues. V lost 0 bases to trimming and J lost 9 bases, with 15 bases between them. The germline V gene has CDR1 MNHEY and CDR2 SVGAGI. CDR3 sequence reads: CASSYSIDTQLSPLHF. CDR3 coding DNA: TGTGCCAGCAGTTACTCGATTGACACCCAGCTTTCACCCCTCCACTTT.

Only one count was recorded for this clone. The chain employs TRBV30 and TRBJ2-3, with D unclear. The V gene's germline CDR1 is GTSNPN and CDR2 SVGIG (reference sequence). The CDR3 is 12 amino acids. V was pared by 0 bases and J by 11 bases, with 12 bases between. The CDR3 region is CAWSVRHGEQYF. The DNA of the CDR3 is TGTGCCTGGAGTGTACGACACGGTGAGCAGTATTTT.

The rearrangement links TRBV19 to TRBJ1-1; 11 positions match TRBD1. CDR3 size: 15 residues. With V trimmed by 10 bases and J by 7 bases, 14 bases remained unmatched. CDR1 is LNHDA, CDR2 SQIVND, per germline (reference sequence). The CDR3 is CATRGTGGPHREAFF. Written as DNA, the CDR3 is TGTGCCACGAGGGGGACAGGGGGTCCCCACCGTGAAGCTTTCTTT.

This sequence joins TRBV7-2 and TRBJ2-7; 8 bases match TRBD1. CDR3 length: 14 amino acids. Germline V CDR1 and CDR2: SGHTA, FQGNSA. Losses at the gene ends were 5 bases for V and 3 bases for J; bases not matched to a gene: 6. The CDR3 reads CASSPRTGNYEQYF. The CDR3 DNA sequence: TGTGCCAGCAGCCCCCGGACAGGGAACTACGAGCAGTACTTC.

The chain joins TRBV19 to TRBJ1-4; D might be TRBD1 (6 bases). The germline V and J ends were trimmed by 1 base and 4 bases, with 13 bases remaining between them. The CDR3 has 16 residues. Germline loops: CDR1 LNHDA, CDR2 SQIVND (reference sequence). The CDR3 DNA reads TGTGCCAGTAGTATAGTCGGACAGTCTTATAATGAAAAACTGTTTTTT. Its protein is CASSIVGQSYNEKLFF.

The CDR3 coding sequence is TGTGCCAGCAGCCAAGGCCAAGCTAGACTCTCCTACGAGCAGTACTTC. Translated: CASSQGQARLSYEQYF. The V gene is TRBV14, the J gene TRBJ2-7; D gene uncertain. CDR1 and CDR2 (germline): SGHDN, FVKESK. The CDR3 length is 16 residues. Trimming removed 1 base from V and 0 bases from J, with 13 bases in between.

The V gene is TRBV6-5, the J gene TRBJ1-2, with unresolved D. Germline assignment: CDR1 MNHEY and CDR2 SVGAGI. This CDR3 spans 13 amino acids. The V gene lost 5 bases and the J gene lost 6 bases, with 13 bases spanning the gap. The CDR3 DNA sequence: TGTGCCAGCAGTGTGAGTGACTCCAATGGCTACACCTTC. The encoded protein is CASSVSDSNGYTF.

This chain links TRBV28 with TRBJ1-1, with a weak D call TRBD1 (5 bases). Germline V gene sequence: CDR1 MDHEN, CDR2 SYDVKM. This CDR3 is 14 amino acids long. Trimming stripped 1 base from V and 12 bases from J, with 18 bases between. CDR3 protein: CASSLLGTGVRTFF. CDR3 bases: TGTGCCAGCAGTTTATTGGGGACTGGTGTCAGAACTTTCTTT.